The T cell receptor (beta chain) described here comes from a study of graft-versus-host responses after intestinal transplantation. At the level of the study: Those transplanted obtained multivisceral, liver-intestinal, or isolated intestinal grafts. Each recipient received anti-thymocyte globulin induction, then tacrolimus and steroids for about three years. Study outcomes and limitations: High graft-versus-host to host-versus-graft clonal ratios were seen in allografts of patients with graft-donor T cell macrochimerism. Among circulating GvH clones, peak levels were associated with early post-transplant declines in HvG clones.

Data came from immunoSEQ multiplex PCR; TCRdb stores just in-frame clones and leaves some out. Of about 9,600 clones in the sample, 65% to 90% are singletons; the top ten hold roughly 5.2%. Remarks on this clone: Its antigen is undetermined.

Lamina propria and intraepithelial lymphocytes were released by processing graft tissue. Germline CDR1 and CDR2: MDHEN and SYDVKM. Trimming removed 7 bases from V and 4 bases from J; junction bases left unmatched: 6. This CDR3 has 14 amino acids. The chain links TRBV28 to TRBJ1-5, with TRBD1 matching over 8 bases. This clonotype originated in a human patient who received an intestinal transplant, so some T cells may come from the graft donor. The sequenced sample was ileum tissue, obtained almost 750 days after intestinal transplantation. CDR3 loop: CASISGGANQPQHF. The DNA for the CDR3 is TGTGCCAGCATCTCAGGGGGCGCGAATCAGCCCCAGCATTTT.